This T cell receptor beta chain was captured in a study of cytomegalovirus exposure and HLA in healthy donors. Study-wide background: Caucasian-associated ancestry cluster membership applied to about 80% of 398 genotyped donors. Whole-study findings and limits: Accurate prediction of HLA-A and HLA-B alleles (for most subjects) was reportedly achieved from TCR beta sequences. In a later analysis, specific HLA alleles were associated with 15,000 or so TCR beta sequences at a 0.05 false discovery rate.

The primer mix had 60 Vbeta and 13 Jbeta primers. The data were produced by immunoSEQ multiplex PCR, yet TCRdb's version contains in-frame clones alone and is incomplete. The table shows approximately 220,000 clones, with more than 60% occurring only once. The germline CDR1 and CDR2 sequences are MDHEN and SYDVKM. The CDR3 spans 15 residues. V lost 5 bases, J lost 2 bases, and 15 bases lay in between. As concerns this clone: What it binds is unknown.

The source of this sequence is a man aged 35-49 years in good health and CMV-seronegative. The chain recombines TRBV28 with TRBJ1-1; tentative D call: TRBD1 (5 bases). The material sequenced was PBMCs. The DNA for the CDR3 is TGTGCCAGCAGTCTCCCGGGACTCCGCAACACTGAAGCTTTCTTT. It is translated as CASSLPGLRNTEAFF.